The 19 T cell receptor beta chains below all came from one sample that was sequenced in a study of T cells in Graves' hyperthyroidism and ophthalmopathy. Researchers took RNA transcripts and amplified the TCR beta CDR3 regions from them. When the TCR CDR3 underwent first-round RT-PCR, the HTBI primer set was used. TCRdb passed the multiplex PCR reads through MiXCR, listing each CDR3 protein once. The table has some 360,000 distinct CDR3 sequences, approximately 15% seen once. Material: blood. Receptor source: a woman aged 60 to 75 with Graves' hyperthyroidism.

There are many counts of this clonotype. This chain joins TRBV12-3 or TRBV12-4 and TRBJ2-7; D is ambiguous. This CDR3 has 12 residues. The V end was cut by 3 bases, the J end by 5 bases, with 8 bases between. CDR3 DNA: TGTGCCAGCAGTTTTTTCCGGAACGAGCAGTACTTC. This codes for CASSFFRNEQYF.

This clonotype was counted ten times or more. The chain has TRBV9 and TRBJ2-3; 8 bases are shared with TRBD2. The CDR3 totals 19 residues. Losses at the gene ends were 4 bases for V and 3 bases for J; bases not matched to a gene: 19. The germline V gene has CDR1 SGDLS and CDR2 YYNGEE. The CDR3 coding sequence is TGTGCCAGCAGCTCCCCCGGGACTAGAGAGAAAAGCGGAACAGATACGCAGTATTTT. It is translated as CASSSPGTREKSGTDTQYF.

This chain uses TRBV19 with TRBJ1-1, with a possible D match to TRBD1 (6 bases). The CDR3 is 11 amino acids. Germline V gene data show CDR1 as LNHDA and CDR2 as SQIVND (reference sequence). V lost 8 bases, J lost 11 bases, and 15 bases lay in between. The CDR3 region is CASREGVTAFF. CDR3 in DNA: TGTGCCAGTCGGGAGGGGGTCACCGCTTTCTTT.

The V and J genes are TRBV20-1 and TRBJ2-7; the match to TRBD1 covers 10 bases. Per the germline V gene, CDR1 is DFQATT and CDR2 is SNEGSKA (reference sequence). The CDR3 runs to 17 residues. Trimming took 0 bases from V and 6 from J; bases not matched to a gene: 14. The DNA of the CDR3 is TGCAGTGCTAGAGATCGAATGATCGGGACAGGGGTTGGCGAGCAGTACTTC. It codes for CSARDRMIGTGVGEQYF.

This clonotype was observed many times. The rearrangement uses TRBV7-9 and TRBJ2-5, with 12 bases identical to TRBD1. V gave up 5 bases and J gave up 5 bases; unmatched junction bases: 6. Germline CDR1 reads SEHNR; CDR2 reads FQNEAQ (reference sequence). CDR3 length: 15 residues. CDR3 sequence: CASSPGTGGLETQYF. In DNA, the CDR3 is TGTGCCAGCAGCCCCGGGACAGGGGGCCTTGAGACCCAGTACTTC.

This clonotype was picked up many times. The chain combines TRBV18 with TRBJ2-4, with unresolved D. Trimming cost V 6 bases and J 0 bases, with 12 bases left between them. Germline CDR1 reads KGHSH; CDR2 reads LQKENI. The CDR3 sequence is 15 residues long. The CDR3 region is CASSEDSLAKNIQYF. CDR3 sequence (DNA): TGTGCCAGCTCGGAAGACTCGCTAGCCAAAAACATTCAGTACTTC. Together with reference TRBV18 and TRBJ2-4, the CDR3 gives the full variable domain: NAGVMQNPRHLVRRRGQEARLRCSPMKGHSHVYWYRQLPEEGLKFMVYLQKENIIDESGMPKERFSAEFPKEGPSILRIQQVVRGDSAAYFCASSEDSLAKNIQYFGAGTRLSVL.

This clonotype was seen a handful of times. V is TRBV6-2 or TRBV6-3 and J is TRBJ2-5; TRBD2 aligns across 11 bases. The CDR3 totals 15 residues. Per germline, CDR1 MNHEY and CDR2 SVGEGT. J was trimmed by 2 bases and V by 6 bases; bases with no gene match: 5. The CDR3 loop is CASSTLAGGQETQYF. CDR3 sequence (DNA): TGTGCCAGCAGCACTCTAGCGGGGGGTCAAGAGACCCAGTACTTC.

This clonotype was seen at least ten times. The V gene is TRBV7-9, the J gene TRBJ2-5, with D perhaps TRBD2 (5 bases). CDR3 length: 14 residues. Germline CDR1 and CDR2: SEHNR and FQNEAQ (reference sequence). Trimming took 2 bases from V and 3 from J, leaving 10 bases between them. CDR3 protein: CASSLQSAEETQYF. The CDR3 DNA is TGTGCCAGCAGCTTACAATCAGCGGAAGAGACCCAGTACTTC.

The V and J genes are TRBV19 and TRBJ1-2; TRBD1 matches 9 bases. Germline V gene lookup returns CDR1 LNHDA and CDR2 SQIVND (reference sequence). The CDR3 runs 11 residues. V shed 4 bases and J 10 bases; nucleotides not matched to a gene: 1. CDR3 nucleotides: TGTGCCAGTAGTAGGGACAGGGACTACACCTTC. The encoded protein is CASSRDRDYTF.

In DNA, the CDR3 is TGTGCCAGCAGTTTAAACAGGGACGTTTTACCGGGGGTAGTTTGCGGGGAGCTGTTTTTT. This translates into CASSLNRDVLPGVVCGELFF. The V and J genes are TRBV6-9 and TRBJ2-2; D may match TRBD1 or TRBD2 (6 bases each). Trimming took 4 bases from V and 7 from J, leaving 31 bases between them. CDR1 is MNHGY and CDR2 is SVAAGI in the germline V gene. The CDR3 totals 20 residues.

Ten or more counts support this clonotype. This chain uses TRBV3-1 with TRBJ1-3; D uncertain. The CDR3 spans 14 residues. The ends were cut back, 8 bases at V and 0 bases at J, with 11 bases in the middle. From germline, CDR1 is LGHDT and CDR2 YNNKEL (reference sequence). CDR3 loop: CASLSSDSGNTIYF. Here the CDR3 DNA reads TGTGCCAGCCTCTCGTCAGACTCTGGAAACACCATATATTTT.

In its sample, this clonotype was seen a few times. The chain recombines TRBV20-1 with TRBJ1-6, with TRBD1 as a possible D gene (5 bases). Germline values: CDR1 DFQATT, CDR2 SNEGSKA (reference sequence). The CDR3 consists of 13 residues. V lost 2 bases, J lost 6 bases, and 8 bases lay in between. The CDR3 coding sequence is TGCAGTGCTAGAAGGGACTCTAATTCACCCCTCCACTTT. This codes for CSARRDSNSPLHF.

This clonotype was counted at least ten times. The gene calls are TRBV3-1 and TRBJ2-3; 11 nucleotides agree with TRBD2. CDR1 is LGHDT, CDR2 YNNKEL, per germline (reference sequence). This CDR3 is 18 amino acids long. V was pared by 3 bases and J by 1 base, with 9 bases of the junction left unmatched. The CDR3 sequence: CASSHRTSGLGGTDTQYF. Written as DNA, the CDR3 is TGTGCCAGCAGCCACAGGACTAGCGGGCTCGGAGGCACAGATACGCAGTATTTT.

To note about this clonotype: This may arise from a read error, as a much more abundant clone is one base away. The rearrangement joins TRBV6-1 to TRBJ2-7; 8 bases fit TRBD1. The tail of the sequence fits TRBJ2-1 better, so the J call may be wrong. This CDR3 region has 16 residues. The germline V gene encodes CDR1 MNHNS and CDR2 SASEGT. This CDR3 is CASSEASGTGPYEQFF. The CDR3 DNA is TGTGCCAGCAGTGAAGCCTCCGGGACAGGTCCCTACGAGCAGTTCTTC.

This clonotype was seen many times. The CDR3 sequence: CASSGTGLYEQYF. As DNA, the CDR3 is TGTGCCTCCTCGGGGACAGGGCTTTACGAGCAGTACTTC. The rearrangement links TRBV30 to TRBJ2-7; TRBD1 agrees at 9 bases. There are 13 residues in the CDR3. J was trimmed by 4 bases and V by 7 bases; bases with no gene match: 8. The germline gives CDR1 GTSNPN, CDR2 SVGIG (reference sequence).

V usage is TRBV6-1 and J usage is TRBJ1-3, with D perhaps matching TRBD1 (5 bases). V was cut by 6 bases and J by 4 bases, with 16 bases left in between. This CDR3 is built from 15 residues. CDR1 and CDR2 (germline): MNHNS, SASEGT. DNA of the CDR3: TGTGCCAGCAGCAGGACACGGGTTCCGGGAAACACCATATATTTT. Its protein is CASSRTRVPGNTIYF.

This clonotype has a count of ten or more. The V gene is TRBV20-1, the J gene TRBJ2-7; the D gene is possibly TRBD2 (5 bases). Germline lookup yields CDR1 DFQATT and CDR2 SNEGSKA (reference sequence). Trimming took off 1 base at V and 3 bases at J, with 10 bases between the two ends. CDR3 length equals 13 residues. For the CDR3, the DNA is TGCAGTGCTAGAGTACTAGGTGGCTACGAGCAGTACTTC. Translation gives CSARVLGGYEQYF.

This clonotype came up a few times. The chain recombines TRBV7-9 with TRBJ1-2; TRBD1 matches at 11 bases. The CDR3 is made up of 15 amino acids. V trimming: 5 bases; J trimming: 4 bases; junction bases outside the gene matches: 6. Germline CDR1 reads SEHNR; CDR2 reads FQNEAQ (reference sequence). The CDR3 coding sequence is TGTGCCAGCAGCCGAGGGACAGGGGGAGCCTATGGCTACACCTTC. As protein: CASSRGTGGAYGYTF. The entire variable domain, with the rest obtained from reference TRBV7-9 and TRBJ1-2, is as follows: DTGVSQNPRHKITKRGQNVTFRCDPISEHNRLYWYRQTLGQGPEFLTYFQNEAQLEKSRLLSDRFSAERPKGSFSTLEIQRTEQGDSAMYLCASSRGTGGAYGYTFGSGTRLTVV.

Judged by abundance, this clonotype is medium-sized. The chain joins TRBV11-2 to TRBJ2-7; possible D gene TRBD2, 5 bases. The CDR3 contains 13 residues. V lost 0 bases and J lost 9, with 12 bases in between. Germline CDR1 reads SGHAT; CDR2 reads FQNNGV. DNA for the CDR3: TGTGCCAGCAGCTTAGAAAACTCGGGGTCGCAGTACTTC. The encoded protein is CASSLENSGSQYF.